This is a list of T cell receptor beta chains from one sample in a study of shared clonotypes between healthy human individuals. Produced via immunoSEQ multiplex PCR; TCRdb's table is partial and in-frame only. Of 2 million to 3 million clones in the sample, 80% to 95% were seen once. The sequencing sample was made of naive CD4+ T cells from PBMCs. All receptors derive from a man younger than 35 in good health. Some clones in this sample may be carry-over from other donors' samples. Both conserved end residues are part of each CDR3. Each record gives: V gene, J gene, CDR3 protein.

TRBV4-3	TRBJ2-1	CASSHSNEQFF
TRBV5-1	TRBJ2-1	CASSLGSGIGQFF
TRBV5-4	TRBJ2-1	CASSRVNEQFF
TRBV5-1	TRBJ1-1	CASSLGGQGNSEAFF
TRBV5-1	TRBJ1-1	CASSLGRDTEAFF
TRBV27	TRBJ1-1	CASSRQGKKRLNTEAFF
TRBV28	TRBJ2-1	CASNLAGLNEQFF
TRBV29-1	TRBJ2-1	CSVSPGTSDSYNEQFF
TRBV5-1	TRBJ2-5	CASSELVGSLQETQYF
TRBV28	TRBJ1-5	CASSPGGQRSVAQHF
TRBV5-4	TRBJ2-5	CASSPSGGGGETQYF
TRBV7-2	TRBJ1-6	CASSLVGSPLHF
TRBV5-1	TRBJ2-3	CASSWPLARGRDTQYF
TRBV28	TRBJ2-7	CASSLGGRAHEQYF
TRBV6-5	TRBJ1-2	CASSYRSGGHLRGYTF
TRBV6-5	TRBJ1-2	CASSSTGRPYGYTF
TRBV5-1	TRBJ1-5	CASSLGDVGAQGPQHF
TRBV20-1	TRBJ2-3	CSARRGDTQYF
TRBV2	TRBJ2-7	CASSEAGTAEQYF
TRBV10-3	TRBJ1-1	CAISYGQFTEAFF
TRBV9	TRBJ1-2	CASSPRTGGPDGYTF
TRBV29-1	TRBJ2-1	CSAGTSGAYNEQFF
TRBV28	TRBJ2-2	CASSTPGQGTTGELFF
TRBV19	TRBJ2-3	CASSQMDTQYF
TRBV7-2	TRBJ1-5	CASSLARMEGPSNQPQHF
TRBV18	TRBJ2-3	CASSPTRIEGSSDTQYF
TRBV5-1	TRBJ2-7	CASSPGGTGGYEQYF